These 15 T cell receptor beta chains share one sample of origin, sequenced in a study of cytomegalovirus exposure and HLA in healthy donors. Primers included in the PCR were 60 Vbeta and 13 Jbeta primers. Clones were sequenced by immunoSEQ multiplex PCR, and TCRdb holds only the in-frame ones, with some missing. Of around 150,000 clones in the sample, 82% were seen once. The sequenced sample was PBMCs. The receptors stem from a girl between 10 and 17 years old in good health and CMV-seropositive.

The rearrangement joins TRBV14 to TRBJ2-3; 13 nucleotides match TRBD2. Germline V CDR1 and CDR2: SGHDN, FVKESK. There are 17 residues in the CDR3. Germline trimming cut 3 bases from V and 2 bases from J; bases unmatched to any gene: 5. CDR3 bases: TGTGCCAGCAGCCAGGAGGGACTAGCGGGACCCACAGATACGCAGTATTTT. Residues: CASSQEGLAGPTDTQYF.

This clone came up once. The rearrangement uses TRBV6-1 and TRBJ2-3, with D maybe TRBD1 (6 bases). The V and J ends lost 3 bases and 4 bases respectively, with 14 bases between them. The CDR3 loop spans 15 amino acids. Germline V gives CDR1 MNHNS, CDR2 SASEGT. CDR3 in amino acids: CASSDVSRGADTQYF. The DNA of the CDR3 is TGTGCCAGCAGTGATGTTTCCAGGGGAGCAGATACGCAGTATTTT.

The CDR3 spells CASSPDTSGNTIYF. CDR3 nucleotide sequence: TGTGCCAGCTCCCCCGACACCTCTGGAAACACCATATATTTT. This chain joins TRBV18 and TRBJ1-3; D is uncertain. Deletions cut 6 bases from V and 0 bases from J, with 9 bases between. Germline CDR1 reads KGHSH; CDR2 reads LQKENI. This CDR3 is 14 amino acids long. Supplemented by reference TRBV18 and TRBJ1-3, the full variable domain reads NAGVMQNPRHLVRRRGQEARLRCSPMKGHSHVYWYRQLPEEGLKFMVYLQKENIIDESGMPKERFSAEFPKEGPSILRIQQVVRGDSAAYFCASSPDTSGNTIYFGEGSWLTVV.

This chain links TRBV7-3 with TRBJ2-7; 11 nucleotides agree with TRBD2. Trimming took 6 bases from V and 6 from J; bases not matched to a gene: 7. Per the germline V gene, CDR1 is SGHTA and CDR2 is FQGTGA. This CDR3 region has 14 residues. Here the CDR3 reads CASSPTSGDFEQYF. The CDR3 nucleotides are TGTGCCAGCAGTCCGACTAGCGGGGATTTCGAGCAGTACTTC.

The chain employs TRBV19 and TRBJ1-5; 10 bases match TRBD1. V trimming: 6 bases; J trimming: 5 bases; junction bases outside the gene matches: 10. This CDR3 comprises 16 residues. Germline CDR1 and CDR2: LNHDA and SQIVND (reference sequence). CDR3 in amino acids: CASSPRDRGWDQPQHF. In DNA form, the CDR3 reads TGTGCCAGTAGCCCACGGGACAGGGGTTGGGATCAGCCCCAGCATTTT. Full variable domain (remainder filled in from reference TRBV19 and TRBJ1-5): DGGITQSPKYLFRKEGQNVTLSCEQNLNHDAMYWYRQDPGQGLRLIYYSQIVNDFQKGDIAEGYSVSREKKESFPLTVTSAQKNPTAFYLCASSPRDRGWDQPQHFGDGTRLSIL.

This chain uses TRBV19 with TRBJ2-3; 10 nucleotides agree with TRBD1. The CDR3 covers 15 residues. V dropped 5 bases and J dropped 3; count of bases not matched to a gene: 5. CDR1 is LNHDA, CDR2 SQIVND, per germline (reference sequence). In DNA form, the CDR3 reads TGTGCCAGTAGTCCAGGGACAGGGGAAACAGATACGCAGTATTTT. As protein: CASSPGTGETDTQYF.

This chain links TRBV28 with TRBJ2-7; 10 bases line up with TRBD2. The CDR3 has 14 residues. Germline V gene data show CDR1 as MDHEN and CDR2 as SYDVKM. V shed 6 bases, J shed 2 bases, and the junction held 4 bases outside the gene matches. The CDR3 region is CASRYSGGTYEQYF. In nucleotides, the CDR3 is TGTGCCAGCAGATATAGCGGGGGGACCTACGAGCAGTACTTC.

The CDR3 region is CASSFMSWASAQHF. CDR3 nucleotide sequence: TGTGCCAGCAGCTTCATGTCATGGGCATCGGCCCAGCATTTT. The genes are TRBV5-8 and TRBJ1-5; D is uncertain. CDR1 SGHTS and CDR2 YDEGEE come from the germline V gene. Trimming took 2 bases from V and 11 from J, leaving 17 bases between them. CDR3 size: 14 residues. The full variable domain, in which reference TRBV5-8 and TRBJ1-5 provide the parts outside the CDR3, is EAGVTQSPTHLIKTRGQQATLRCSPISGHTSVYWYQQALGLGLQFLLWYDEGEERNRGNFPPRFSGRQFPNYSSELNVNALELEDSALYLCASSFMSWASAQHFGDGTRLSIL.

The chain is built from TRBV10-3 and TRBJ1-5; tentative D call: TRBD1 (5 bases). Trimming removed 0 bases from V and 3 bases from J, with 9 bases in between. Germline-derived CDR1 and CDR2 are ENHRY and SYGVKD. The CDR3 runs 15 residues. The CDR3 DNA reads TGTGCCATCAGTGAGTCGAGGGGACTCAATCAGCCCCAGCATTTT. It codes for CAISESRGLNQPQHF.

V gene TRBV4-3 combines with J gene TRBJ2-6; D is unresolved. V lost 0 bases and J lost 4, with 7 bases in between. CDR1 is LGHNA and CDR2 is YSLEER in the germline V gene. The CDR3 extends over 15 amino acids. In DNA, the CDR3 is TGCGCCAGCAGCCAAGATGTAGCCGGGGCCAACGTCCTGACTTTC. This sequence encodes CASSQDVAGANVLTF.

This clone came up once. V gene TRBV7-9 combines with J gene TRBJ1-4, with D maybe TRBD1 (6 bases). The V and J ends lost 11 bases and 1 base respectively, with 11 bases between them. The CDR3 spans 13 residues. CDR1 is SEHNR, CDR2 FQNEAQ, per germline (reference sequence). CDR3 sequence: CAVQTGTNEKLFF. As DNA, the CDR3 is TGTGCCGTCCAGACAGGAACTAATGAAAAACTGTTTTTT.

V is TRBV11-3 and J is TRBJ2-5, with a possible D match to TRBD2 (6 bases). Germline CDR1 is SGHNT and CDR2 is YENEEA. The V end was cut by 1 base, the J end by 2 bases, with 14 bases between. The CDR3 totals 16 residues. This CDR3 reads CASSLGIDRGQETQYF. Here the CDR3 DNA reads TGTGCCAGCAGCTTAGGGATCGATCGGGGGCAAGAGACCCAGTACTTC.

This clone was recorded only once. The chain joins TRBV6-5 to TRBJ1-3, with D unclear. The CDR3 length is 15 residues. V was pared by 1 base and J by 3 bases, with 10 bases between. Looked up from germline, CDR1 is MNHEY and CDR2 is SVGAGI. The CDR3: CASSYFQDGGNTIYF. The CDR3 nucleotides read TGTGCCAGCAGTTACTTCCAGGATGGTGGAAACACCATATATTTT.

The chain links TRBV6-1 to TRBJ2-1; 7 bases map to TRBD2. Germline V gives CDR1 MNHNS, CDR2 SASEGT. Trimming removed 1 base from V and 15 bases from J; junction bases left unmatched: 9. The CDR3 spans 13 residues. In nucleotides, the CDR3 is TGTGCCAGCAGTGAAGTGGGGGGGGTGGATTTGTTCTTC. This gives the protein CASSEVGGVDLFF.

The rearrangement uses TRBV5-1 and TRBJ2-2; D call uncertain. The V end lost 0 bases, the J end lost 0 bases, and 6 bases lay between the germline ends. The germline V gene encodes CDR1 SGHRS and CDR2 YFSETQ. The CDR3 has 15 residues. This chain's CDR3 is CASSLALANTGELFF. The DNA of the CDR3 is TGCGCCAGCAGCTTGGCACTGGCGAACACCGGGGAGCTGTTTTTT.